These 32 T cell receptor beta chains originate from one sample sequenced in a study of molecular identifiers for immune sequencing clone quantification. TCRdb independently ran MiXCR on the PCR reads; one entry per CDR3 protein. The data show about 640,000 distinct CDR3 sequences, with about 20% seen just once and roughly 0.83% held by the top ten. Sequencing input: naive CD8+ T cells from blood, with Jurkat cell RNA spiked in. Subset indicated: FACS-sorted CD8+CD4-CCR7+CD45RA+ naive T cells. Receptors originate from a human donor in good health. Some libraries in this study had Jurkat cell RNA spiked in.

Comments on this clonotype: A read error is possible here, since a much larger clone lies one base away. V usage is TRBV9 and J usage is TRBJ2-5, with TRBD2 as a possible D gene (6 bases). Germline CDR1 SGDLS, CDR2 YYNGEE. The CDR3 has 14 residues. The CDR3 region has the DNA TGTGCCAGCAGCCGCCTGGAGGGGAAAGAGACCCGGTACTTC. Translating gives CASSRLEGKETRYF.

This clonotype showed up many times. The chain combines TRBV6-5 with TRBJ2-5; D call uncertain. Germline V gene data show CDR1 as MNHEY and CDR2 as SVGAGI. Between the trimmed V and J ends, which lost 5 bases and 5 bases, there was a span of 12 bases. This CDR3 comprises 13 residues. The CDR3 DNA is TGTGCCAGCAGTCCCCCTATGGCTGAGACCCAGTACTTC. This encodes CASSPPMAETQYF.

CDR3 region: CAGQQGAEGYTF. For the CDR3, the DNA is TGTGCCGGACAGCAGGGGGCAGAAGGCTACACCTTC. The chain uses TRBV30 and TRBJ1-2, with 8 bases matching TRBD1. CDR3 length equals 12 residues. Trimming removed 8 bases from V and 8 bases from J; junction bases left unmatched: 10. Germline assignment: CDR1 GTSNPN and CDR2 SVGIG (reference sequence).

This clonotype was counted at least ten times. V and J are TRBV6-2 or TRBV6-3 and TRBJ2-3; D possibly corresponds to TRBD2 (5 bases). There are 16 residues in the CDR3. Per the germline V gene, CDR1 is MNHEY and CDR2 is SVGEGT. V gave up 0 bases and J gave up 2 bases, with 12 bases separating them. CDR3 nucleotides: TGTGCCAGCAGTTACTCGAGGGCTAGCTCCACAGATACGCAGTATTTT. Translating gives CASSYSRASSTDTQYF.

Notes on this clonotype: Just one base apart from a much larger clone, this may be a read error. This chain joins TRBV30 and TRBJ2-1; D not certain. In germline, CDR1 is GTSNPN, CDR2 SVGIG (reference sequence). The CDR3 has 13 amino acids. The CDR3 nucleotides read TGTGCCTGGAGCCTAAGTATGAACAATGAGCGGTTCTTC. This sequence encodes CAWSLSMNNERFF.

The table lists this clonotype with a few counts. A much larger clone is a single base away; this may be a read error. The CDR3 region has the DNA TGCAGTGCTAGAGGGGGGAGCGGGAAAAGCCCCTACGAGCAGTACTTC. It translates to CSARGGSGKSPYEQYF. The V gene is TRBV20-1, the J gene TRBJ2-7; TRBD2 matches at 7 bases. Germline V lookup: CDR1 DFQATT, CDR2 SNEGSKA (reference sequence). The CDR3 loop spans 16 amino acids. V was pared by 1 base and J by 2 bases, with 11 bases of the junction left unmatched.

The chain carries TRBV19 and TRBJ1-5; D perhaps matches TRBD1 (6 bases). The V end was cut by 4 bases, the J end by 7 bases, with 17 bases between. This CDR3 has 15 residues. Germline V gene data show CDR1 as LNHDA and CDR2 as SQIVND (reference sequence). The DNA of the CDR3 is TGTGCCAGTAGTAGAGCTGGGAGGGGGTCCCAGCCCCAGCATTTT. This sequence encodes CASSRAGRGSQPQHF.

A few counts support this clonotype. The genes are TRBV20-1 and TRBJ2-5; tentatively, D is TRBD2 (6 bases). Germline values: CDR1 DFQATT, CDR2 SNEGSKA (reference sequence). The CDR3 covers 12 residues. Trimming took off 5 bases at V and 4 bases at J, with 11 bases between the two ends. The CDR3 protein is CSAETSLETQYF. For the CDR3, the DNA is TGCAGTGCTGAGACTAGTCTAGAGACCCAGTACTTC.

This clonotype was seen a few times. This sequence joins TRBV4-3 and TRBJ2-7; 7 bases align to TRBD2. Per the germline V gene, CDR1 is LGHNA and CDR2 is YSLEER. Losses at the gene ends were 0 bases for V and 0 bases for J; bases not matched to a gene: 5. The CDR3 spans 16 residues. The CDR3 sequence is CASSQDRGLSSYEQYF. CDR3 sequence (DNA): TGCGCCAGCAGCCAAGATCGGGGACTAAGCTCCTACGAGCAGTACTTC.

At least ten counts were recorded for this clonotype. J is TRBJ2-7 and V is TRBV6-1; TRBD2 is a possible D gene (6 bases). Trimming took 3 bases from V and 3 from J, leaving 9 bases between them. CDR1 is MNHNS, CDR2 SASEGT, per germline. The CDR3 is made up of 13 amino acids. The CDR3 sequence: CASSDQGGYEQYF. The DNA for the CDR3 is TGTGCCAGCAGTGATCAGGGAGGCTACGAGCAGTACTTC.

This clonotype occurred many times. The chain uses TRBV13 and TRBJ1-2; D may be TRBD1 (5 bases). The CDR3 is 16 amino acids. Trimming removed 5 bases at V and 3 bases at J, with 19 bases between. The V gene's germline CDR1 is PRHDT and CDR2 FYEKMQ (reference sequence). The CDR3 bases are TGTGCCAGCAGCCCCTTTGACAGCATTAACTACTATGGCTACACCTTC. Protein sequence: CASSPFDSINYYGYTF.

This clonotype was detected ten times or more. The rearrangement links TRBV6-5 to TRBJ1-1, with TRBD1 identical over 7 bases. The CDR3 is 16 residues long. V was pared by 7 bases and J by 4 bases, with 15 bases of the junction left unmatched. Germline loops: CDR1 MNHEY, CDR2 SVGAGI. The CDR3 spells CASTINTRGESTEAFF. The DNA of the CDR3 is TGTGCCAGCACCATTAATACCAGGGGGGAGAGCACTGAAGCTTTCTTT.

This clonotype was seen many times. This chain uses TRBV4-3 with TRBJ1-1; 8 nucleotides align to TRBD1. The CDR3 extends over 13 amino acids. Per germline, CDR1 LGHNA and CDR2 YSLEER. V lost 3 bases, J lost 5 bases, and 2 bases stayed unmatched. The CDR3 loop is CASSQTGVTEAFF. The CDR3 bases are TGCGCCAGCAGCCAGACAGGGGTGACTGAAGCTTTCTTT.

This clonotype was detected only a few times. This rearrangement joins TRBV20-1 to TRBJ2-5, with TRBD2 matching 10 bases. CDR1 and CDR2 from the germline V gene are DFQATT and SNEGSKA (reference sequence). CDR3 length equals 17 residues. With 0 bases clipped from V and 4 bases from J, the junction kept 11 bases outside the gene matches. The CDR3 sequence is CSARDRVAGGGRETQYF. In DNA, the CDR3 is TGCAGTGCTAGAGATCGGGTAGCGGGGGGAGGTCGAGAGACCCAGTACTTC.

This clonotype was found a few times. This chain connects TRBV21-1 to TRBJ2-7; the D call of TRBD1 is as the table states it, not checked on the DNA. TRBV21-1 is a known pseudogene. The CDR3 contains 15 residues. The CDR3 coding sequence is TGTGCCAGCAGCCATTTTTCCGGGCCAATGATCGAGCAGTACTTC. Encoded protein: CASSHFSGPMIEQYF.

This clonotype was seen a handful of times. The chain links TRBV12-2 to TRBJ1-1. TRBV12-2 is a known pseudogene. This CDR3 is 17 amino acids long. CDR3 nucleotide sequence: TGTGCAAGTCGCTTAGCGCAAAGATTTATTAGGTTATTACTGGCTTTCTTT. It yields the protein CASRLAQRFIRLLLAFF.

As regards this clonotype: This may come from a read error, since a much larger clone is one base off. The CDR3 sequence is CASSLGMVDAQYF. The CDR3 DNA follows: TGTGCCAGCAGCTTGGGTATGGTGGATGCGCAGTATTTT. The chain has TRBV11-2 and TRBJ2-3; D unresolved. CDR1 is SGHAT, CDR2 FQNNGV, per germline. V lost 3 bases, J lost 10 bases, and 14 bases lay in between. The CDR3 has 13 residues.

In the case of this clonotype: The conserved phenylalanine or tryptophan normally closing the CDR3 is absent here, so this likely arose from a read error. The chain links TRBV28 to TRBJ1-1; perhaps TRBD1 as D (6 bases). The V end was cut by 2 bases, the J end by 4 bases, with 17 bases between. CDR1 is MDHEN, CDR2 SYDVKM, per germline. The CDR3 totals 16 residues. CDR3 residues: CASSLHPGAIGTEAFL. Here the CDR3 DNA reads TGTGCCAGCAGTTTACATCCGGGGGCGATCGGCACTGAAGCTTTCCTT.

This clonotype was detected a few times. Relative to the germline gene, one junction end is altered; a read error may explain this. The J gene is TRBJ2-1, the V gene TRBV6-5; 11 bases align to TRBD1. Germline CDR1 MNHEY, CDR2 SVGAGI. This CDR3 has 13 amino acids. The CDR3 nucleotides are TGTGCCAGCAGTTACGCAGGAGGGACAGGGGGTGTTTTC. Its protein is CASSYAGGTGGVF.

The CDR3 reads CSAAGQGDTEAFF. DNA of the CDR3: TGCAGTGCCGCTGGACAGGGGGACACTGAAGCTTTCTTT. The chain uses TRBV20-1 and TRBJ1-1, with 10 positions matching TRBD1. Germline lookup yields CDR1 DFQATT and CDR2 SNEGSKA (reference sequence). J gave up 3 bases and V 6 bases, and 4 bases lay outside the gene matches. The CDR3 totals 13 residues.

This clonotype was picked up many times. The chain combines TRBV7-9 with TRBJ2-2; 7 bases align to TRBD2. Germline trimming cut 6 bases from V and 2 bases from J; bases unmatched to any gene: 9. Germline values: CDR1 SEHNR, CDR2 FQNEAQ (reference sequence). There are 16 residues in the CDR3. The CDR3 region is CASRSDKGLNTGELFF. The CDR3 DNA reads TGTGCCAGCAGATCTGACAAGGGACTAAACACCGGGGAGCTGTTTTTT.

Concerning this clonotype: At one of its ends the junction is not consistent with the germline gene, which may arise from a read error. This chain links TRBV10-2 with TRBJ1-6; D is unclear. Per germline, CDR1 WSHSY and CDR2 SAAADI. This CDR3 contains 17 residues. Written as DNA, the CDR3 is TGCGCCAGCAATGAGTCCTACGGCAGCTCCTATAATTCACCCCTCAACTTT. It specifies CASNESYGSSYNSPLNF.

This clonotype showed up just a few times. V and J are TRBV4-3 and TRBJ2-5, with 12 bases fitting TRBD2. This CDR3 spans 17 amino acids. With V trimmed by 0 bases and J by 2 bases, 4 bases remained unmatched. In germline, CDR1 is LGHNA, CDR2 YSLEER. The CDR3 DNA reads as TGCGCCAGCAGCCAAGATCCCGGGACTAGCGGGCAAGAGACCCAGTACTTC. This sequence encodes CASSQDPGTSGQETQYF.

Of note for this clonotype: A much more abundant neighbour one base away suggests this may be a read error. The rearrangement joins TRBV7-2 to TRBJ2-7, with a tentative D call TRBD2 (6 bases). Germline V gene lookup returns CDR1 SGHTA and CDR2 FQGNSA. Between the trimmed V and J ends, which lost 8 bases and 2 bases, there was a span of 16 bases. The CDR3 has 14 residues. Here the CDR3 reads CASGPGGFTYEQYF. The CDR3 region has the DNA TGTGCCAGCGGCCCTGGAGGGTTCACCTACGAGCAGTACTTC.

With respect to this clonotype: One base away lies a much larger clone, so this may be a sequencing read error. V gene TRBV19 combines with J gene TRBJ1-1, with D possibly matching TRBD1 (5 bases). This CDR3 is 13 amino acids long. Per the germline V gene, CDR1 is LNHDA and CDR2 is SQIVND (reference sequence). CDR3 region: CASSIGGRTEASF. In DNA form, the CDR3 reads TGTGCCAGTAGTATAGGGGGCAGAACTGAAGCTTCCTTT. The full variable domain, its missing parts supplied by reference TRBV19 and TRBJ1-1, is DGGITQSPKYLFRKEGQNVTLSCEQNLNHDAMYWYRQDPGQGLRLIYYSQIVNDFQKGDIAEGYSVSREKKESFPLTVTSAQKNPTAFYLCASSIGGRTEASFGQGTRLTVV.

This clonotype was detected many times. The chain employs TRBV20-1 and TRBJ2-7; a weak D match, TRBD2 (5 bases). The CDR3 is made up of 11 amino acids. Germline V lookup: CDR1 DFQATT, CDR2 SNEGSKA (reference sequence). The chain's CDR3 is CRFGDSYEQYF. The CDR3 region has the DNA TGCAGATTCGGGGACTCCTACGAGCAGTACTTC.

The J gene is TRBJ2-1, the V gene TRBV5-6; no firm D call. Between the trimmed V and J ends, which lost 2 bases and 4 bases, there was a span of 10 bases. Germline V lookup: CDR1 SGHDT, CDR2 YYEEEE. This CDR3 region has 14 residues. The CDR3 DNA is TGTGCCAGCAGCTTCAGTAAATCGTACAATGAGCAGTTCTTC. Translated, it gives CASSFSKSYNEQFF. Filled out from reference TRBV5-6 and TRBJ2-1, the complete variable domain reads DAGVTQSPTHLIKTRGQQVTLRCSPKSGHDTVSWYQQALGQGPQFIFQYYEEEERQRGNFPDRFSGHQFPNYSSELNVNALLLGDSALYLCASSFSKSYNEQFFGPGTRLTVL.

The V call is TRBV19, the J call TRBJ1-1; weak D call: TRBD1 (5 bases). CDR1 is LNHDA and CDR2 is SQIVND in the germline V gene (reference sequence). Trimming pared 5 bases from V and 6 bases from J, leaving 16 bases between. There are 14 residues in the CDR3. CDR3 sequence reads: CASSVSVAGPEAFF. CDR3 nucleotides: TGTGCCAGTAGTGTATCTGTGGCAGGGCCTGAAGCTTTCTTT.

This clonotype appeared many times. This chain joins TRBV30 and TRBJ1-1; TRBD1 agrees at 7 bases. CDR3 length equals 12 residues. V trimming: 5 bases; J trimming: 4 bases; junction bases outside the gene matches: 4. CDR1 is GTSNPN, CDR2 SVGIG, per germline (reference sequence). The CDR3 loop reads CAWGGQVTEAFF. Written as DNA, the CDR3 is TGTGCCTGGGGCGGACAGGTCACTGAAGCTTTCTTT.

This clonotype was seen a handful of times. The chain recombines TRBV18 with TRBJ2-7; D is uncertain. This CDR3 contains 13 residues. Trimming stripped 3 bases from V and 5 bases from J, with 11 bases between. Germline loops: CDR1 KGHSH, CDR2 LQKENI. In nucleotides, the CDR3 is TGTGCCAGCTCACCTTTACTCGGCAACGAGCAGTACTTC. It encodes CASSPLLGNEQYF.

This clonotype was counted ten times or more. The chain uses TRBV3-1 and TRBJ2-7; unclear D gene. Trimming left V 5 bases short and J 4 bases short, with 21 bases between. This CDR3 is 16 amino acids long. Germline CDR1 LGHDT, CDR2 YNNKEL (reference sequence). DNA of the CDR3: TGTGCCAGCAGCTCCACCGGGTACGGTTGGGCTTACGAGCAGTACTTC. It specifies CASSSTGYGWAYEQYF.

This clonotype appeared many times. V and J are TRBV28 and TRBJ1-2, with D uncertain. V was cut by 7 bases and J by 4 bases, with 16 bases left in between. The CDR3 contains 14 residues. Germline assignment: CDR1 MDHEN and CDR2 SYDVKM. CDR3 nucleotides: TGTGCCAGCATGAGGGAATCCGCCAGCTATGGCTACACCTTC. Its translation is CASMRESASYGYTF.